This paragraph covers one TCR beta chain sequence. Sequencing used immunoSEQ multiplex PCR; TCRdb keeps in-frame clones, though not all of them. The sample records tens of thousands of clones, approximately 80% being singletons. The sample originates from a study of blood T cell repertoires in COVID-19. Sequenced input: peripheral blood. This receptor was obtained from a man aged 55 to 70 with acute or convalescent COVID-19.

The CDR3 region is CASSTGTSGNNEQFF. The CDR3 bases are TGCGCCAGCAGCACCGGGACTAGCGGAAACAATGAGCAGTTCTTC. V and J are TRBV5-1 and TRBJ2-1, with 11 bases lining up with TRBD2. The germline V gene has CDR1 SGHRS and CDR2 YFSETQ. The length of the CDR3 is 15 residues. Trimming cost V 4 bases and J 5 bases; bases outside gene matches: 5.